This TCR beta chain comes out of a study of cytomegalovirus exposure and HLA in healthy donors. The PCR contained 60 Vbeta and 13 Jbeta primers. TCRdb's copy holds only in-frame clones and misses some; the assay was immunoSEQ multiplex PCR. Of 150,000 to 180,000 clones listed, around 79% are singletons. Germline CDR1 reads SGDLS; CDR2 reads YYNGEE. The V and J ends lost 4 bases and 2 bases, in that order; junction bases with no gene match: 8. This CDR3 is 16 amino acids long. The TCR was taken from a man aged 18-30 years in good health and CMV-seronegative. The sequencing input was PBMCs. The chain employs TRBV9 and TRBJ2-5; 10 bases line up with TRBD2. The DNA for the CDR3 is TGTGCCAGCAGCCCCCGTACTAGCGGGGTACAAGAGACCCAGTACTTC. Translated: CASSPRTSGVQETQYF.